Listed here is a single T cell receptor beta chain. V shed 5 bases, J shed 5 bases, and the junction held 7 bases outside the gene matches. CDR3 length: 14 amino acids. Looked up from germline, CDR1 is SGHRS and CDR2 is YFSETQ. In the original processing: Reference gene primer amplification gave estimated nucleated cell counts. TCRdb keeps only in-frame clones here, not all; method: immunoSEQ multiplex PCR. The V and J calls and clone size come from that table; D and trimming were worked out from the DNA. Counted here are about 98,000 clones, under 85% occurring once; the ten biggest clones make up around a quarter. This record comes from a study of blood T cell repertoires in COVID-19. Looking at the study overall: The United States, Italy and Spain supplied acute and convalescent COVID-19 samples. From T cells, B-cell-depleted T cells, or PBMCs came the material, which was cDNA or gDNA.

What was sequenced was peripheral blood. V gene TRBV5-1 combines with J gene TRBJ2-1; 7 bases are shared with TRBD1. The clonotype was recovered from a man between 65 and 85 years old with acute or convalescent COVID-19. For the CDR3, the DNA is TGCGCCAGCAGTACAGGGGAGCTGCACAATGAGCAGTTCTTC. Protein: CASSTGELHNEQFF.